The 26 T cell receptor beta chains below were found in one sample sequenced in a study of regulatory T cells in long-lasting Graves disease (dated by TCRdb to about 2021). Read against the paper, the sample's time point label means: newly diagnosed GD, antithyroid drugs for less than 3 months. For both TCR sequencing and RNA sequencing, RNA was extracted from PBMCs using TRIzol. The receptor library was made with multiplex PCR. The data were produced on an Illumina HiSeq 4000. CDR3 regions were amplified by Arm-PCR with iRepertoire HTBI primers to construct TCR beta libraries. TCRdb took the public reads, trimmed them with fastp at Q25, ran MiXCR for clone calling and kept in-frame beta chains. Every CDR3 protein is listed once, alongside the most common genes and DNA of its rows. For this sample there are more than 400,000 distinct CDR3 sequences; less than 20% appear just once. Of the sample, roughly 10% is held by the ten largest clones.

This same sample was also part of a study on T cells in Graves' hyperthyroidism and ophthalmopathy.

The specimen comprised peripheral blood mononuclear cells (PBMCs), sampled at new diagnosis, from a patient treated with antithyroid drugs. The receptors were gathered from a woman between 25 and 40 years old with Graves disease. Donor details come from another sample of the same person, matched by shared clones.

This clonotype was detected ten times or more. Written as DNA, the CDR3 is TGTGCCACCAGTCTTGGCACCGACCAAGTTGAAAAACTGTTTTTT. This gives the protein CATSLGTDQVEKLFF. The gene calls are TRBV24-1 and TRBJ1-4; D is unclear. There are 15 residues in the CDR3. CDR1 and CDR2 (germline): KGHDR, SFDVKD. The V and J ends lost 6 bases and 7 bases respectively, with 17 bases between them.

This clonotype was seen repeatedly, ten times or more. The J gene is TRBJ2-1, the V gene TRBV5-6; 9 bases are a match to TRBD1. This CDR3 contains 15 residues. Germline-derived CDR1 and CDR2 are SGHDT and YYEEEE. V dropped 4 bases and J dropped 5; count of bases not matched to a gene: 7. CDR3 in amino acids: CASSRTGAPDNEQFF. The CDR3 region has the DNA TGTGCCAGCAGCCGGACAGGGGCACCAGACAATGAGCAGTTCTTC. Full variable domain (outside the CDR3, taken from reference TRBV5-6 and TRBJ2-1): DAGVTQSPTHLIKTRGQQVTLRCSPKSGHDTVSWYQQALGQGPQFIFQYYEEEERQRGNFPDRFSGHQFPNYSSELNVNALLLGDSALYLCASSRTGAPDNEQFFGPGTRLTVL.

As concerns this clonotype: One base away lies a much larger clone, so this may be a sequencing read error. The V and J genes are TRBV28 and TRBJ2-2; maybe TRBD1 (6 bases). The CDR3 covers 15 residues. Germline V lookup: CDR1 MDHEN, CDR2 SYDVKM. This CDR3 is CASSLSGAGTGEPFF. CDR3 bases: TGTGCCAGCAGTTTGTCAGGGGCGGGTACCGGGGAGCCGTTTTTT.

This clonotype was seen many times. The gene calls are TRBV6-5 and TRBJ1-4, with D possibly TRBD1 on 5 matching bases. V was cut by 1 base and J by 9 bases, with 9 bases left in between. Looked up from germline, CDR1 is MNHEY and CDR2 is SVGAGI. CDR3 length equals 13 residues. The CDR3 nucleotides read TGTGCCAGCAGTTACTTACAGGTCAAAAAACTGTTTTTT. As protein: CASSYLQVKKLFF.

The chain joins TRBV7-6 to TRBJ2-1; 8 bases align to TRBD2. The V and J ends lost 3 bases and 6 bases, in that order; junction bases with no gene match: 10. In germline, CDR1 is SGHVS, CDR2 FNYEAQ. The CDR3 consists of 16 residues. For the CDR3, the DNA is TGTGCCAGCAGCTTTATGGAAGCGGGAGCTTCCAATGAGCAGTTCTTC. Translated: CASSFMEAGASNEQFF. Using reference TRBV7-6 and TRBJ2-1 for the parts outside the CDR3, the full variable domain is GAGVSQSPRYKVTKRGQDVALRCDPISGHVSLYWYRQALGQGPEFLTYFNYEAQQDKSGLPNDRFSAERPEGSISTLTIQRTEQRDSAMYRCASSFMEAGASNEQFFGPGTRLTVL.

This clonotype was counted between two and nine times. The rearrangement joins TRBV6-1 to TRBJ2-6; D unresolved. Per germline, CDR1 MNHNS and CDR2 SASEGT. The germline V and J ends were trimmed by 10 bases and 4 bases, with 8 bases remaining between them. This CDR3 has 12 residues. The CDR3 spells CATAQGANVLTF. CDR3 DNA: TGTGCCACCGCTCAGGGGGCCAACGTCCTGACTTTC.

On this clonotype itself: This likely traces to a read error, being one base from a far larger clone. The chain recombines TRBV11-3 with TRBJ2-5; 7 bases are shared with TRBD1. There are 15 residues in the CDR3. With 4 bases clipped from V and 6 bases from J, the junction kept 11 bases outside the gene matches. Germline CDR1 reads SGHNT; CDR2 reads YENEEA. CDR3 nucleotide sequence: TGTGCCAGCAGCTCGAGACAGGGAATTGCGAAGACCCAGTACTTC. Translated, it gives CASSSRQGIAKTQYF.

This clonotype appeared many times. The rearrangement joins TRBV6-1 to TRBJ1-6, with D tentatively TRBD1 (6 bases). The germline gives CDR1 MNHNS, CDR2 SASEGT. Trimming removed 0 bases at V and 8 bases at J, with 14 bases between. The CDR3 is 16 residues long. CDR3 sequence: CASSEANRERYSPLHF. The CDR3 nucleotides read TGTGCCAGCAGTGAAGCTAACAGGGAGCGATATTCACCCCTCCACTTT.

This sequence joins TRBV19 and TRBJ1-5, with D maybe TRBD1 (6 bases). The CDR3 has 15 residues. V lost 6 bases and J lost 7, with 19 bases in between. Germline-derived CDR1 and CDR2 are LNHDA and SQIVND (reference sequence). This CDR3 is CASSRAKGGVQPQHF. CDR3 nucleotides: TGTGCCAGTAGCCGGGCGAAGGGGGGAGTACAGCCCCAGCATTTT.

The table lists this clonotype with many counts. CDR3 nucleotide sequence: TGCAGTGCTAGAGTTAGAGGAATGAACACTGAAGCTTTCTTT. It is translated as CSARVRGMNTEAFF. V is TRBV20-1 and J is TRBJ1-1; D gene uncertain. There are 14 residues in the CDR3. Germline CDR1 is DFQATT and CDR2 is SNEGSKA (reference sequence). Trimming stripped 1 base from V and 0 bases from J, with 9 bases between.

The chain uses TRBV12-3 or TRBV12-4 and TRBJ1-3; D remains ambiguous. Trimming stripped 3 bases from V and 8 bases from J, with 8 bases between. The CDR3 spans 12 residues. The CDR3 sequence: CASSFSRDTIYF. The CDR3, as DNA: TGTGCCAGCAGTTTTTCAAGAGACACCATATATTTT.

The gene calls are TRBV10-3 and TRBJ2-3; the D is unclear. The J call could be wrong; TRBJ1-5 is a better fit for the DNA end. The CDR3 runs 15 residues. Germline V gives CDR1 ENHRY, CDR2 SYGVKD. CDR3 nucleotide sequence: TGTGCCATCAGCCAACTAGCGGGAGCTACAGATACGCAGCATTTT. This codes for CAISQLAGATDTQHF.

At least ten counts were recorded for this clonotype. The chain links TRBV18 to TRBJ2-3, with TRBD1 matching over 8 bases. CDR1 is KGHSH, CDR2 LQKENI, per germline. V gave up 3 bases and J gave up 7 bases; unmatched junction bases: 9. This CDR3 region has 15 residues. CDR3 residues: CASSPRQGADHTQYF. Written as DNA, the CDR3 is TGTGCCAGCTCACCTCGGCAGGGGGCTGACCATACGCAGTATTTT.

This clonotype occurred many times. This sequence joins TRBV29-1 and TRBJ2-7; 8 bases fit TRBD2. V lost 5 bases and J lost 9; bases outside the gene matches: 9. Germline CDR1 is SQVTM and CDR2 is ANQGSEA. The length of the CDR3 is 12 residues. The CDR3 sequence: CSVTTSVKVQYF. CDR3 nucleotide sequence: TGCAGCGTTACGACTAGCGTAAAGGTGCAGTACTTC.

At least ten counts were recorded for this clonotype. The chain is built from TRBV12-3 or TRBV12-4 and TRBJ2-2; 11 nucleotides line up with TRBD2. V trimming: 4 bases; J trimming: 0 bases; junction bases outside the gene matches: 10. The CDR3 covers 19 residues. In DNA form, the CDR3 reads TGTGCCAGCAGTTCTCCGGGACTAGCGGAGGATCCGAACACCGGGGAGCTGTTTTTT. Translation: CASSSPGLAEDPNTGELFF.

The gene calls are TRBV15 and TRBJ1-5; TRBD1 matches at 8 bases. The CDR3 loop spans 15 amino acids. Germline loops: CDR1 LNHNV, CDR2 YYDKDF (reference sequence). V gave up 2 bases and J gave up 7 bases; unmatched junction bases: 7. CDR3 region: CATSRPGQGWQPQHF. CDR3 coding DNA: TGTGCCACCAGCAGACCAGGACAGGGTTGGCAGCCCCAGCATTTT.

The sample holds a few counts of this clonotype. This rearrangement joins TRBV9 to TRBJ2-1, with 12 bases lining up with TRBD2. The CDR3 length is 19 residues. CDR1 and CDR2 (germline): SGDLS, YYNGEE. V lost 4 bases and J lost 8; bases outside the gene matches: 19. CDR3 residues: CASSHSSELAGGGGDEQFF. The CDR3 nucleotides are TGTGCCAGCAGCCATAGTAGCGAGCTAGCGGGAGGGGGGGGCGATGAGCAGTTCTTC.

This clonotype was recorded many times. The chain uses TRBV28 and TRBJ1-1; D call uncertain. Per the germline V gene, CDR1 is MDHEN and CDR2 is SYDVKM. CDR3 length equals 13 residues. Trimming shortened V by 2 bases and J by 3 bases, and 7 bases separated the two germline ends. CDR3 DNA sequence: TGTGCCAGCAGTTTAAGAGATTACACTGAAGCTTTCTTT. It is translated as CASSLRDYTEAFF.

There are many counts of this clonotype. For the CDR3, the DNA is TGTGCCAGTCACGGGACTAGCGGGATCTACAATGAGCAGTTCTTC. This sequence encodes CASHGTSGIYNEQFF. The chain joins TRBV6-1 to TRBJ2-1, with 13 positions matching TRBD2. Trimming at V came to 9 bases and at J to 3 bases, leaving 5 bases not matched to a gene. In germline, CDR1 is MNHNS, CDR2 SASEGT. The CDR3 contains 15 residues.

The chain has TRBV3-1 and TRBJ1-3; D is uncertain. The ends were cut back, 4 bases at V and 4 bases at J, with 8 bases in the middle. The CDR3 is 13 amino acids. Germline assignment: CDR1 LGHDT and CDR2 YNNKEL (reference sequence). The DNA of the CDR3 is TGTGCCAGCAGCCTCGGACGGGGAAACACCATATATTTT. Translation gives CASSLGRGNTIYF.

The chain couples TRBV29-1 to TRBJ2-3; no reliable D call. This CDR3 region has 12 residues. The V gene lost 2 bases and the J gene lost 2 bases, with 5 bases spanning the gap. The germline V gene encodes CDR1 SQVTM and CDR2 ANQGSEA. CDR3 amino acids: CSVETHTDTQYF. For the CDR3, the DNA is TGCAGCGTTGAAACTCACACAGATACGCAGTATTTT.

At least ten counts were recorded for this clonotype. The CDR3 reads CASSLLGESSYEQYF. In DNA, the CDR3 is TGTGCCAGCAGTTTATTGGGGGAAAGCTCCTACGAGCAGTACTTC. The rearrangement links TRBV28 to TRBJ2-7; D is possibly TRBD1 or TRBD2 (5 bases each). The CDR3 runs to 15 residues. The germline gives CDR1 MDHEN, CDR2 SYDVKM. V shed 1 base and J shed 0 bases, with 10 bases lying between them.

This clonotype was picked up many times. The chain carries TRBV6-2 or TRBV6-3 and TRBJ2-2, with no clear D. Between the trimmed V and J ends, which lost 2 bases and 7 bases, there was a span of 2 bases. The CDR3 contains 11 residues. Germline lookup yields CDR1 MNHEY and CDR2 SVGEGT. The CDR3 protein is CASSYVGELFF. DNA of the CDR3: TGTGCCAGCAGTTACGTCGGGGAGCTGTTTTTT.

This clonotype was counted many times. The chain uses TRBV18 and TRBJ1-5, with 9 nucleotides matching TRBD1. CDR3 size: 13 residues. Germline V lookup: CDR1 KGHSH, CDR2 LQKENI. J gave up 7 bases and V 3 bases, and 1 base lay outside the gene matches. The CDR3 loop reads CASSPGQGQPQHF. The CDR3 DNA is TGTGCCAGCTCACCGGGACAGGGCCAGCCCCAGCATTTT.

This clonotype was seen many times. The V call is TRBV28, the J call TRBJ2-4; D not certain. Germline V gene sequence: CDR1 MDHEN, CDR2 SYDVKM. The CDR3 runs to 12 residues. V lost 10 bases and J 0 bases, leaving 7 bases between the germline ends. CDR3 region: CAIFLAKNIQYF. CDR3 nucleotides: TGTGCCATCTTCCTAGCCAAAAACATTCAGTACTTC.

This clonotype was recorded at least ten times. The V gene is TRBV6-2 or TRBV6-3, the J gene TRBJ2-7; 9 bases are a match to TRBD2. Per the germline V gene, CDR1 is MNHEY and CDR2 is SVGEGT. The V gene end was trimmed by 0 bases and the J gene end by 0 bases; junction bases not matched to a gene: 6. The CDR3 is made up of 17 amino acids. CDR3 sequence: CASSYSRLAESSYEQYF. The CDR3 DNA is TGTGCCAGCAGTTACTCCCGACTAGCGGAGTCCTCCTACGAGCAGTACTTC.